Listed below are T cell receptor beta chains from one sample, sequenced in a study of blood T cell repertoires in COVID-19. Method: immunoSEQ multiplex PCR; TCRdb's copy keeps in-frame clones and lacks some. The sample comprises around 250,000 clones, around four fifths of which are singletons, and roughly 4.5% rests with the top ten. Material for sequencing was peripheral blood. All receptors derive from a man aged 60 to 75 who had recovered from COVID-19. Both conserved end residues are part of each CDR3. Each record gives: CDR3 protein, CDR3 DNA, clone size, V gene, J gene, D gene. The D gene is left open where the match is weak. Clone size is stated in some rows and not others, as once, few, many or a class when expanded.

cdr3_aa: CASNLGAPYEQYF; cdr3_nt: TGTGCCAGCAACCTGGGGGCCCCCTACGAGCAGTACTTC; clone_size: .; v_call: TRBV12-3/TRBV12-4; j_call: TRBJ2-7; d_call: .
cdr3_aa: CASSNRDGDGYTF; cdr3_nt: TGTGCCAGCAGCAACAGGGACGGAGATGGCTACACCTTC; clone_size: .; v_call: TRBV7-9; j_call: TRBJ1-2; d_call: .
cdr3_aa: CASSIDGAGLPYEQYF; cdr3_nt: TGTGCCAGTAGTATAGATGGGGCGGGGTTGCCCTACGAGCAGTACTTC; clone_size: .; v_call: TRBV19; j_call: TRBJ2-7; d_call: .
cdr3_aa: CASSKMREGINEQFF; cdr3_nt: TGTGCCAGCAGTAAGATGAGGGAGGGTATCAATGAGCAGTTCTTC; clone_size: .; v_call: TRBV6-5; j_call: TRBJ2-1; d_call: TRBD2
cdr3_aa: CASSEEGRVNTEAFF; cdr3_nt: TGTGCCAGCAGTGAAGAGGGCAGGGTGAACACTGAAGCTTTCTTT; clone_size: .; v_call: TRBV2; j_call: TRBJ1-1; d_call: .
cdr3_aa: CAISVGFGELFF; cdr3_nt: TGTGCCATTTCGGTCGGTTTCGGGGAGCTGTTTTTT; clone_size: .; v_call: TRBV6-5; j_call: TRBJ2-2; d_call: .
cdr3_aa: CASSFDLAGGAQYF; cdr3_nt: TGTGCCAGTAGTTTCGACCTAGCGGGAGGCGCGCAGTATTTT; clone_size: .; v_call: TRBV19; j_call: TRBJ2-3; d_call: TRBD2
cdr3_aa: CASSLATGVGGYTF; cdr3_nt: TGTGCCAGCAGCTTGGCCACGGGTGTAGGTGGCTACACCTTC; clone_size: .; v_call: TRBV5-5; j_call: TRBJ1-2; d_call: .
cdr3_aa: CSVTGDMALEQFF; cdr3_nt: TGCAGCGTGACCGGGGACATGGCACTTGAGCAGTTCTTC; clone_size: .; v_call: TRBV29-1; j_call: TRBJ2-1; d_call: .
cdr3_aa: CASSRQGGTDTQYF; cdr3_nt: TGTGCCAGCAGCCGACAGGGCGGCACAGATACGCAGTATTTT; clone_size: .; v_call: TRBV2; j_call: TRBJ2-3; d_call: TRBD1
cdr3_aa: CASTSGVLHTF; cdr3_nt: TGTGCCAGCACTTCCGGAGTTCTCCACACCTTC; clone_size: .; v_call: TRBV5-6; j_call: TRBJ1-2; d_call: .
cdr3_aa: CASSRQAYEQYF; cdr3_nt: TGTGCCAGCAGCCGACAGGCCTACGAGCAGTACTTC; clone_size: .; v_call: TRBV7-2; j_call: TRBJ2-7; d_call: .
cdr3_aa: CASSPNGGHEQYF; cdr3_nt: TGTGCCAGCAGCCCCAATGGGGGCCACGAGCAGTACTTC; clone_size: once; v_call: TRBV7-3; j_call: TRBJ2-7; d_call: .
cdr3_aa: CASSRGGPGQLYGYTF; cdr3_nt: TGTGCCAGCAGTCGTGGAGGACCGGGACAGCTCTATGGCTACACCTTC; clone_size: .; v_call: TRBV28; j_call: TRBJ1-2; d_call: TRBD1
cdr3_aa: CASSVAIVPYEQYF; cdr3_nt: TGTGCCAGCAGCGTAGCTATAGTACCGTACGAGCAGTACTTC; clone_size: .; v_call: TRBV9; j_call: TRBJ2-7; d_call: .
cdr3_aa: CASSKDRAYNSPLHF; cdr3_nt: TGCGCCAGCAGCAAAGACAGGGCCTATAATTCACCCCTCCACTTT; clone_size: .; v_call: TRBV5-1; j_call: TRBJ1-6; d_call: TRBD1
cdr3_aa: CASSWGDRVTSPLHF; cdr3_nt: TGTGCCAGCAGTTGGGGGGACAGGGTAACTTCACCCCTCCACTTT; clone_size: .; v_call: TRBV6-2/TRBV6-3; j_call: TRBJ1-6; d_call: TRBD1
cdr3_aa: CASSFGTSRGGTQYF; cdr3_nt: TGTGCCAGCAGTTTCGGGACTTCCCGGGGGGGGACCCAGTACTTC; clone_size: .; v_call: TRBV13; j_call: TRBJ2-5; d_call: TRBD2
cdr3_aa: CASSRSGQGTYEQYF; cdr3_nt: TGCGCCAGCAGCCGATCGGGACAGGGGACCTACGAGCAGTACTTC; clone_size: .; v_call: TRBV4-1; j_call: TRBJ2-7; d_call: TRBD1
cdr3_aa: CASSSGQGGEKLFF; cdr3_nt: TGTGCCAGCAGCTCCGGACAGGGTGGCGAAAAACTGTTTTTT; clone_size: .; v_call: TRBV7-9; j_call: TRBJ1-4; d_call: TRBD1
cdr3_aa: CASSDPLLPNQPQHF; cdr3_nt: TGTGCCAGCAGTGATCCCCTCCTTCCCAATCAGCCCCAGCATTTT; clone_size: .; v_call: TRBV6-4; j_call: TRBJ1-5; d_call: .
cdr3_aa: CASSKEGSGNQPQHF; cdr3_nt: TGTGCCAGCAGTAAGGAGGGCAGTGGCAATCAGCCCCAGCATTTT; clone_size: .; v_call: TRBV2; j_call: TRBJ1-5; d_call: .
cdr3_aa: CASSPRSGQSYNEQFF; cdr3_nt: TGTGCCAGCTCACCTCGTTCGGGACAGTCCTACAATGAGCAGTTCTTC; clone_size: .; v_call: TRBV18; j_call: TRBJ2-1; d_call: TRBD1
cdr3_aa: CASSSPRRGGVYEQYF; cdr3_nt: TGTGCCAGCAGCTCGCCCCGGAGAGGGGGCGTCTACGAGCAGTACTTC; clone_size: .; v_call: TRBV7-2; j_call: TRBJ2-7; d_call: TRBD1
cdr3_aa: CASSVASGTGFPDTQYF; cdr3_nt: TGTGCCAGCAGCGTAGCCTCCGGGACAGGGTTTCCAGATACGCAGTATTTT; clone_size: .; v_call: TRBV9; j_call: TRBJ2-3; d_call: TRBD1
cdr3_aa: CASSRDIQYQGYTF; cdr3_nt: TGTGCCAGCAGTCGGGACATCCAATATCAAGGCTACACCTTC; clone_size: .; v_call: TRBV2; j_call: TRBJ1-2; d_call: .
cdr3_aa: CALLREGDRGTGELFF; cdr3_nt: TGTGCCTTACTTAGGGAGGGGGACCGAGGCACCGGGGAGCTGTTTTTT; clone_size: .; v_call: TRBV30; j_call: TRBJ2-2; d_call: .
cdr3_aa: CASSSQGGTSNQPQHF; cdr3_nt: TGTGCCAGCAGCTCTCAGGGGGGAACTAGCAATCAGCCCCAGCATTTT; clone_size: .; v_call: TRBV5-6; j_call: TRBJ1-5; d_call: TRBD1
cdr3_aa: CASSYSIGAPNTEAFF; cdr3_nt: TGTGCCAGCAGTTACTCGATAGGAGCGCCGAACACTGAAGCTTTCTTT; clone_size: once; v_call: TRBV6-6; j_call: TRBJ1-1; d_call: .
cdr3_aa: CASSLSTGNDATNEKLFF; cdr3_nt: TGTGCCAGCAGCCTTAGCACGGGAAACGATGCAACTAATGAAAAACTGTTTTTT; clone_size: .; v_call: TRBV5-6; j_call: TRBJ1-4; d_call: .
cdr3_aa: CASRTTGYEDQPQHF; cdr3_nt: TGCGCCAGCAGGACAACAGGGTATGAGGATCAGCCCCAGCATTTT; clone_size: few; v_call: TRBV23-1; j_call: TRBJ1-5; d_call: .
cdr3_aa: CASRLRSAEAFF; cdr3_nt: TGCGCCAGCAGACTACGGTCCGCTGAAGCTTTCTTT; clone_size: .; v_call: TRBV23-1; j_call: TRBJ1-1; d_call: .
cdr3_aa: CASSQMGAGLAGLENIQYF; cdr3_nt: TGTGCCAGCAGCCAAATGGGAGCGGGACTAGCGGGACTAGAAAACATTCAGTACTTC; clone_size: .; v_call: TRBV4-2; j_call: TRBJ2-4; d_call: TRBD2
cdr3_aa: CASSIIPLRSREQYF; cdr3_nt: TGTGCCAGCTCAATCATTCCCCTCCGATCGCGCGAGCAGTACTTC; clone_size: .; v_call: TRBV18; j_call: TRBJ2-7; d_call: .
cdr3_aa: CASSFMESLAGTGELFF; cdr3_nt: TGCGCCAGCAGCTTTATGGAATCACTAGCGGGAACCGGGGAGCTGTTTTTT; clone_size: .; v_call: TRBV5-1; j_call: TRBJ2-2; d_call: TRBD2
cdr3_aa: CASSPSGTGDKPQHF; cdr3_nt: TGTGCCAGCAGCCCATCCGGGACAGGGGACAAGCCCCAGCATTTT; clone_size: .; v_call: TRBV3-1/TRBV3-2; j_call: TRBJ1-5; d_call: TRBD1
cdr3_aa: CATSQVKTQPQHF; cdr3_nt: TGTGCCACTTCACAGGTCAAAACCCAGCCCCAGCATTTT; clone_size: .; v_call: TRBV6-5; j_call: TRBJ1-5; d_call: .
cdr3_aa: CASTSWGGQETQYF; cdr3_nt: TGTGCCAGCACCTCGTGGGGGGGGCAAGAGACCCAGTACTTC; clone_size: .; v_call: TRBV6-5; j_call: TRBJ2-5; d_call: TRBD2
cdr3_aa: CAWSPGTGKETQYF; cdr3_nt: TGTGCCTGGAGTCCCGGGACAGGGAAAGAGACCCAGTACTTC; clone_size: .; v_call: TRBV30; j_call: TRBJ2-5; d_call: TRBD1
cdr3_aa: CASSEARGQLNTEAFF; cdr3_nt: TGTGCCAGCAGTGAAGCGCGAGGCCAGTTGAACACTGAAGCTTTCTTT; clone_size: .; v_call: TRBV6-1; j_call: TRBJ1-1; d_call: .
cdr3_aa: CASSLTSSYEQYF; cdr3_nt: TGTGCCAGCTCACTAACGAGCTCCTACGAGCAGTACTTC; clone_size: .; v_call: TRBV18; j_call: TRBJ2-7; d_call: .
cdr3_aa: CASSLTGTGDNEQFF; cdr3_nt: TGTGCCAGCAGCTTAACCGGGACAGGGGACAATGAGCAGTTCTTC; clone_size: .; v_call: TRBV7-3; j_call: TRBJ2-1; d_call: TRBD1
cdr3_aa: CASSVTQGGYGYTF; cdr3_nt: TGTGCCAGCAGCGTCACCCAAGGCGGCTATGGCTACACCTTC; clone_size: .; v_call: TRBV5-5; j_call: TRBJ1-2; d_call: .
cdr3_aa: CASSATGNEQYF; cdr3_nt: TGCGCCAGCAGCGCGACAGGGAACGAGCAGTACTTC; clone_size: .; v_call: TRBV5-1; j_call: TRBJ2-7; d_call: TRBD1
cdr3_aa: CASGGQGRDTQYF; cdr3_nt: TGCGCCAGCGGCGGACAGGGTAGAGATACGCAGTATTTT; clone_size: .; v_call: TRBV5-1; j_call: TRBJ2-3; d_call: TRBD1
cdr3_aa: CASSDTGVFSNQPQHF; cdr3_nt: TGTGCCAGCAGTGACACGGGAGTATTCAGCAATCAGCCCCAGCATTTT; clone_size: .; v_call: TRBV6-2/TRBV6-3; j_call: TRBJ1-5; d_call: .
cdr3_aa: CASSRGGQGFPLNTEAFF; cdr3_nt: TGTGCCAGCAGCCGCGGGGGACAGGGGTTCCCGTTGAACACTGAAGCTTTCTTT; clone_size: .; v_call: TRBV5-4; j_call: TRBJ1-1; d_call: TRBD1
cdr3_aa: CASSLEARGGETQYF; cdr3_nt: TGTGCCAGCAGCTTAGAGGCCAGGGGAGGGGAGACCCAGTACTTC; clone_size: .; v_call: TRBV11-2; j_call: TRBJ2-5; d_call: .
cdr3_aa: CASSVEAGQRYEQYF; cdr3_nt: TGTGCCAGCAGCGTAGAGGCGGGGCAACGCTACGAGCAGTACTTC; clone_size: .; v_call: TRBV9; j_call: TRBJ2-7; d_call: .
cdr3_aa: CASSLFSEQFF; cdr3_nt: TGTGCCAGCAGCTTGTTTAGTGAGCAGTTCTTC; clone_size: .; v_call: TRBV5-6; j_call: TRBJ2-1; d_call: .
cdr3_aa: CASTAQGFTEAFF; cdr3_nt: TGTGCCAGTACAGCTCAGGGGTTCACTGAAGCTTTCTTT; clone_size: few; v_call: TRBV19; j_call: TRBJ1-1; d_call: .